A single sample is the source of the 21 T cell receptor beta chains below, sequenced in a study of PD-1 blockade in classical Hodgkin lymphoma. The time point is: cycle 4 day 1 (C4D1), after six to seven weeks of nivolumab. Relapses following autologous stem cell transplantation were seen in all patients, with brentuximab vedotin exposure varying. Starting with thawed PBMCs, CD4+ T cells were purified by magnetic negative selection. TCRdb keeps only in-frame clones here, not all; method: immunoSEQ multiplex PCR. The sample shows fewer than 40,000 clones, about 81% of them seen only once. Specimen: CD4+ T cells from blood, collected before the fourth cycle of nivolumab. Receptors were obtained from a human donor with classical Hodgkin lymphoma.

The genes are TRBV4-2 and TRBJ2-7, with D unclear. Trimming removed 1 base at V and 4 bases at J, with 11 bases between. The CDR3 sequence is 14 residues long. Germline V gene data show CDR1 as LGHNA and CDR2 as YNFKEQ. The CDR3 protein is CASSQVGSPYEQYF. The CDR3, as DNA: TGTGCCAGCAGCCAAGTCGGCTCCCCGTACGAGCAGTACTTC.

The chain combines TRBV27 with TRBJ2-1; D remains ambiguous. V was clipped by 0 bases and J by 7 bases, with 10 bases between them. Germline lookup yields CDR1 MNHEY and CDR2 SMNVEV (reference sequence). The CDR3 is made up of 14 amino acids. This CDR3 is CASSLSWVGNEQFF. CDR3 nucleotides: TGTGCCAGCAGTTTATCATGGGTAGGGAATGAGCAGTTCTTC.

V and J are TRBV7-6 and TRBJ1-5; D not certain. Looked up from germline, CDR1 is SGHVS and CDR2 is FNYEAQ. This CDR3 has 16 residues. Trimming stripped 2 bases from V and 11 bases from J, with 22 bases between. The CDR3 nucleotides read TGTGCCAGCAGCTTACTTGGGTGGAACTCCCCAGCGGCCCAGCATTTT. Protein sequence: CASSLLGWNSPAAQHF. The full variable domain, completed using reference TRBV7-6 and TRBJ1-5, is GAGVSQSPRYKVTKRGQDVALRCDPISGHVSLYWYRQALGQGPEFLTYFNYEAQQDKSGLPNDRFSAERPEGSISTLTIQRTEQRDSAMYRCASSLLGWNSPAAQHFGDGTRLSIL.

The chain is built from TRBV10-1 and TRBJ2-1, with 9 nucleotides matching TRBD1. The CDR3 runs to 13 residues. After removal of 4 bases from V and 9 bases from J, the junction contained 4 bases not matched to a gene. The germline V gene encodes CDR1 WNHNN and CDR2 SYGVQD (reference sequence). The DNA for the CDR3 is TGCGCCAGCAGTGGGACAGGGGTGAGTGAGCAGTTCTTC. Translation gives CASSGTGVSEQFF.

The CDR3 DNA reads as TGTGCCAGCAGTTGGGGGACTGGAACCTACGAGCAGTACTTC. Translated, it gives CASSWGTGTYEQYF. This sequence joins TRBV2 and TRBJ2-7; a weak D match, TRBD2 (6 bases). This CDR3 is built from 14 residues. The germline V gene has CDR1 SNHLY and CDR2 FYNNEI. The V gene lost 5 bases and the J gene lost 2 bases, with 13 bases spanning the gap.

This chain links TRBV11-2 with TRBJ1-2; possibly TRBD1 for D (5 bases). Trimming took off 5 bases at V and 8 bases at J, with 9 bases between the two ends. The CDR3 consists of 11 residues. Germline V CDR1 and CDR2: SGHAT, FQNNGV. This chain's CDR3 is CASSTTVGYTF. CDR3 in DNA: TGTGCCAGCAGCACGACAGTGGGCTACACCTTC.

The CDR3 nucleotides read TGTGCCAGCAGTTACTCCCCAGCGGGGGAGCAGTATTTT. It specifies CASSYSPAGEQYF. The J gene is TRBJ2-3, the V gene TRBV6-5; TRBD2 matches at 8 bases. CDR1 and CDR2 (germline): MNHEY, SVGAGI. CDR3 length: 13 residues. Germline trimming cut 0 bases from V and 11 bases from J; bases unmatched to any gene: 4.

The chain is built from TRBV19 and TRBJ2-5, with 13 bases aligning to TRBD2. The CDR3 loop spans 16 amino acids. Germline loops: CDR1 LNHDA, CDR2 SQIVND (reference sequence). J lost 4 bases, V lost 5 bases, and 7 bases had no gene match. CDR3 region: CASSWTSGGRGETQYF. The CDR3 DNA reads as TGTGCCAGTAGTTGGACTAGCGGGGGCCGGGGAGAGACCCAGTACTTC.

This clone occurred a few times. The gene calls are TRBV30 and TRBJ1-6, with 10 bases fitting TRBD1. Unmatched junction bases numbered 6, after V lost 8 bases and J lost 8 bases. The CDR3 is made up of 13 amino acids. From germline, CDR1 is GTSNPN and CDR2 SVGIG (reference sequence). The CDR3 region has the DNA TGTGCCGGAAAGGGGACAGGGGATTCACCCCTCCACTTT. Encoded protein: CAGKGTGDSPLHF. The full variable domain, completed using reference TRBV30 and TRBJ1-6, is SQTIHQWPATLVQPVGSPLSLECTVEGTSNPNLYWYRQAAGRGLQLLFYSVGIGQISSEVPQNLSASRPQDRQFILSSKKLLLSDSGFYLCAGKGTGDSPLHFGNGTRLTVT.

This chain links TRBV4-2 with TRBJ2-2; 8 bases match TRBD2. Germline values: CDR1 LGHNA, CDR2 YNFKEQ. After removal of 2 bases from V and 4 bases from J, the junction contained 6 bases not matched to a gene. This CDR3 spans 16 amino acids. DNA of the CDR3: TGTGCCAGCAGCCAAAATCTAGCGGGCGTCACCGGGGAGCTGTTTTTT. The encoded protein is CASSQNLAGVTGELFF.

The chain has TRBV7-9 and TRBJ2-7; no clear D gene. Trimming took off 2 bases at V and 1 base at J, with 6 bases between the two ends. Germline V gene data show CDR1 as SEHNR and CDR2 as FQNEAQ (reference sequence). The CDR3 covers 13 residues. The CDR3 nucleotides read TGTGCCAGCAGCTTAAAGTCTTCCTACGAGCAGTACTTC. It encodes CASSLKSSYEQYF.

The chain couples TRBV30 to TRBJ1-5; D unresolved. CDR3 length: 13 residues. V was pared by 0 bases and J by 4 bases, with 7 bases between. Germline CDR1 GTSNPN, CDR2 SVGIG (reference sequence). CDR3 sequence reads: CAWSVKVNQPQHF. CDR3 in DNA: TGTGCCTGGAGTGTAAAGGTAAATCAGCCCCAGCATTTT.

CDR3: CASTLNSYTEAFF. The DNA of the CDR3 is TGCGCCAGTACCTTAAACAGTTACACTGAAGCTTTCTTT. The V and J genes are TRBV10-2 and TRBJ1-1; D is uncertain. This CDR3 comprises 13 residues. The germline gives CDR1 WSHSY, CDR2 SAAADI. Trimming removed 9 bases at V and 3 bases at J, with 14 bases between.

The rearrangement joins TRBV2 to TRBJ2-6, with a possible D match to TRBD2 (7 bases). This CDR3 spans 18 amino acids. Germline CDR1 is SNHLY and CDR2 is FYNNEI. The V end lost 5 bases, the J end lost 4 bases, and 21 bases lay between the germline ends. CDR3 sequence: CASSRRGQEGGGANVLTF. CDR3 sequence (DNA): TGTGCCAGCAGTAGGCGGGGGCAGGAGGGTGGAGGGGCCAACGTCCTGACTTTC.

This chain joins TRBV28 and TRBJ1-1, with D possibly being TRBD1 (6 bases). V was shortened by 6 bases and J by 3 bases, with 11 bases between the two germline ends. Germline V gives CDR1 MDHEN, CDR2 SYDVKM. The CDR3 is made up of 13 amino acids. The CDR3 bases are TGTGCCAGCAGGGACAGTTTTTACACTGAAGCTTTCTTT. This translates into CASRDSFYTEAFF.

The V gene is TRBV6-1, the J gene TRBJ1-3, with 9 bases fitting TRBD1. There are 15 residues in the CDR3. J gave up 2 bases and V 6 bases, and 5 bases lay outside the gene matches. Germline CDR1 reads MNHNS; CDR2 reads SASEGT. CDR3 in DNA: TGTGCCAGCAGCAGACAGGGGGGAACTGGAAACACCATATATTTT. Encoded protein: CASSRQGGTGNTIYF.

The J gene is TRBJ2-3, the V gene TRBV5-4; 11 nucleotides match TRBD2. Looked up from germline, CDR1 is SGHNT and CDR2 is YYREEE (reference sequence). After removal of 2 bases from V and 0 bases from J, the junction contained 11 bases not matched to a gene. This CDR3 is 19 amino acids long. The CDR3: CASSLEGLAGGFSTDTQYF. In DNA form, the CDR3 reads TGTGCCAGCAGCTTAGAGGGGCTAGCGGGGGGATTCAGCACAGATACGCAGTATTTT.

This sequence joins TRBV11-3 and TRBJ2-3; 8 positions match TRBD1. Per the germline V gene, CDR1 is SGHNT and CDR2 is YENEEA. The CDR3 extends over 16 amino acids. Germline trimming cut 3 bases from V and 1 base from J; bases unmatched to any gene: 6. The CDR3: CASSFGTGRGTDTQYF. CDR3 nucleotide sequence: TGTGCCAGCAGCTTTGGGACAGGACGGGGCACAGATACGCAGTATTTT.

The chain joins TRBV5-1 to TRBJ1-1, with D unresolved. The CDR3 runs 16 residues. Germline V lookup: CDR1 SGHRS, CDR2 YFSETQ. V lost 0 bases and J 7 bases, leaving 19 bases between the germline ends. CDR3 DNA sequence: TGCGCCAGCAGCTTGGCCGGAGCCGGGCTAAAGGGTGAAGCTTTCTTT. Its translation: CASSLAGAGLKGEAFF.

The chain recombines TRBV6-5 with TRBJ1-2; D uncertain. V lost 2 bases and J 4 bases, leaving 17 bases between the germline ends. This CDR3 contains 16 residues. Germline V gives CDR1 MNHEY, CDR2 SVGAGI. CDR3 DNA: TGTGCCAGCAGTTACCAGAGGGTAGCCCCCACCTATGGCTACACCTTC. Translated, it gives CASSYQRVAPTYGYTF.

V and J are TRBV6-1 and TRBJ2-6; D is possibly TRBD2 (5 bases). Germline loops: CDR1 MNHNS, CDR2 SASEGT. The CDR3 covers 16 residues. V gave up 3 bases and J gave up 1 base, with 10 bases separating them. The CDR3 DNA reads TGTGCCAGCAGTGAGGTTCCGGGGTCTGGGGCCAACGTCCTGACTTTC. It translates to CASSEVPGSGANVLTF.